Shown below are 24 T cell receptor beta chains from a single sample sequenced in a study of a mutant IDH1 vaccine in newly diagnosed glioma. No antigens are known for them. Profiled with immunoSEQ multiplex PCR; TCRdb holds only in-frame clones, not every one. This table has tens of thousands of clones, 70% to 85% appearing once. Time point: week 11, during vaccination. Mutant IDH1 20-mer peptide, at 300 ug, made up each vaccine dose, with topical imiquimod. The sequences come from PBMCs, collected from a glioma patient whose treatment included an IDH1 peptide vaccine. The origin of the receptors is a man aged 40-49 years with glioma.

The chain links TRBV7-9 to TRBJ2-1, with 7 nucleotides matching TRBD2. In germline, CDR1 is SEHNR, CDR2 FQNEAQ (reference sequence). V lost 1 base to trimming and J lost 9 bases; unmatched junction nucleotides: 15. The CDR3 length is 17 residues. CDR3 sequence reads: CASSLVGSGGSWGEQFF. The CDR3 nucleotides are TGTGCCAGCAGCTTAGTCGGGTCGGGCGGGAGTTGGGGTGAGCAGTTCTTC.

V and J are TRBV10-3 and TRBJ1-2; 12 bases are shared with TRBD1. The V gene end was trimmed by 6 bases and the J gene end by 6 bases; junction bases not matched to a gene: 5. The length of the CDR3 is 14 residues. Per germline, CDR1 ENHRY and CDR2 SYGVKD. The CDR3 DNA follows: TGTGCCATCAGCCACGGGACAGGGGGCGATGGCTACACCTTC. Translated, it gives CAISHGTGGDGYTF.

The V and J genes are TRBV4-1 and TRBJ2-5; the D is unclear. The germline V gene encodes CDR1 MGHRA and CDR2 YSYEKL. The ends were cut back, 0 bases at V and 4 bases at J, with 3 bases in the middle. The CDR3 runs 12 residues. DNA of the CDR3: TGCGCCAGCAGCCAAGATCGAGAGACCCAGTACTTC. This codes for CASSQDRETQYF.

The CDR3 is CASSVGGTGNNEQFF. In DNA, the CDR3 is TGTGCCAGCAGCGTAGGAGGGACAGGGAACAATGAGCAGTTCTTC. The V gene is TRBV9, the J gene TRBJ2-1, with 9 bases that match TRBD1. The germline gives CDR1 SGDLS, CDR2 YYNGEE. CDR3 length: 15 amino acids. V lost 0 bases to trimming and J lost 5 bases; unmatched junction nucleotides: 3.

This sequence joins TRBV11-2 and TRBJ2-1; 7 bases are a match to TRBD2. This CDR3 has 14 residues. After removal of 3 bases from V and 9 bases from J, the junction contained 8 bases not matched to a gene. Germline V gene data show CDR1 as SGHAT and CDR2 as FQNNGV. CDR3 nucleotides: TGTGCCAGCAGCTTGGGGGGGGATGGGACTGAGCAGTTCTTC. It yields the protein CASSLGGDGTEQFF.

This clone is termed medium-sized. Written as DNA, the CDR3 is TGTGCCAGCAGCCCCGGACAGCTGTACCAAGAGACCCAGTACTTC. This sequence encodes CASSPGQLYQETQYF. This rearrangement joins TRBV5-6 to TRBJ2-5; tentative D call: TRBD1 (6 bases). The V and J ends lost 4 bases and 0 bases respectively, with 13 bases between them. Germline loops: CDR1 SGHDT, CDR2 YYEEEE. This CDR3 is 15 amino acids long.

The chain has TRBV18 and TRBJ2-4, with 7 bases identical to TRBD1. V dropped 8 bases and J dropped 1; count of bases not matched to a gene: 8. The CDR3 has 15 amino acids. Germline V gene data show CDR1 as KGHSH and CDR2 as LQKENI. The CDR3 loop is CASLHAQGAKNIQYF. The CDR3 nucleotides read TGTGCCAGCCTTCACGCACAGGGGGCCAAAAACATTCAGTACTTC.

This clone came up a few times. The gene calls are TRBV29-1 and TRBJ1-1; D is undetermined. CDR3 length: 13 residues. V lost 4 bases and J lost 1, with 10 bases in between. Germline-derived CDR1 and CDR2 are SQVTM and ANQGSEA. The DNA of the CDR3 is TGCAGCGTTGCAGAGGCGGGGAACACTGAAGCTTTCTTT. This gives the protein CSVAEAGNTEAFF.

As regards this clone: An end of the junction does not agree with germline; a read error may underlie this. The CDR3 nucleotides read TGTGCCGGCAGCTTGCCCCAGAACTACGAGCAGTACTTC. Translation: CAGSLPQNYEQYF. The chain joins TRBV5-6 to TRBJ2-7; no firm D call. The CDR3 runs to 13 residues. Germline V lookup: CDR1 SGHDT, CDR2 YYEEEE.

The J gene is TRBJ1-4, the V gene TRBV28, with D hard to call. Germline-derived CDR1 and CDR2 are MDHEN and SYDVKM. CDR3 length: 15 residues. V was pared by 5 bases and J by 5 bases, with 15 bases between. CDR3 DNA: TGTGCCAGCAGTCCCCACAGTGAACCCAATGAAAAACTGTTTTTT. Amino acid sequence: CASSPHSEPNEKLFF.

The gene calls are TRBV27 and TRBJ2-7, with TRBD2 matching over 10 bases. V dropped 5 bases and J dropped 12; count of bases not matched to a gene: 13. Germline V gene sequence: CDR1 MNHEY, CDR2 SMNVEV (reference sequence). The CDR3 runs 14 residues. The CDR3 is CASSPRGLAGERYF. CDR3 coding DNA: TGTGCCAGCAGTCCCAGAGGGCTAGCGGGAGAACGGTACTTC.

This clone came up a few times. The V gene is TRBV4-2, the J gene TRBJ2-1, with D perhaps matching TRBD2 (6 bases). Trimming left V 4 bases short and J 2 bases short, with 9 bases between. The CDR3 is 14 amino acids. Germline-derived CDR1 and CDR2 are LGHNA and YNFKEQ. The CDR3 bases are TGTGCCAGCAGCCCGGGAGCGACCTACAATGAGCAGTTCTTC. Its translation: CASSPGATYNEQFF.

This clone was counted once. The chain joins TRBV19 to TRBJ2-1; no definite D call. CDR3 length: 13 residues. V lost 6 bases to trimming and J lost 9 bases, with 15 bases between them. Germline V gives CDR1 LNHDA, CDR2 SQIVND (reference sequence). CDR3 DNA sequence: TGTGCCAGTAGACCCCCCCTCGAGATTGAGCAGTTCTTC. This gives the protein CASRPPLEIEQFF.

The J gene is TRBJ1-1, the V gene TRBV19; D might be TRBD1 (5 bases). The germline gives CDR1 LNHDA, CDR2 SQIVND (reference sequence). V lost 3 bases and J lost 3, with 20 bases in between. The CDR3 length is 17 residues. In DNA, the CDR3 is TGTGCCAGTAGTATGTCCTTCAACTTCGGAGGGGACACTGAAGCTTTCTTT. Its translation is CASSMSFNFGGDTEAFF.

The chain couples TRBV7-6 to TRBJ1-2; D gene uncertain. The CDR3 extends over 14 amino acids. Trimming pared 2 bases from V and 8 bases from J, leaving 15 bases between. The germline V gene has CDR1 SGHVS and CDR2 FNYEAQ. The DNA for the CDR3 is TGTGCCAGCAGCTTAACGGGAGGTCGAAGAGGCTACACCTTC. Protein sequence: CASSLTGGRRGYTF.

V is TRBV6-5 and J is TRBJ2-5; D remains ambiguous. Trimming stripped 0 bases from V and 4 bases from J, with 9 bases between. Germline loops: CDR1 MNHEY, CDR2 SVGAGI. This CDR3 is 14 amino acids long. CDR3 protein: CASSYSGMGETQYF. Written as DNA, the CDR3 is TGTGCCAGCAGTTACTCAGGAATGGGAGAGACCCAGTACTTC.

The chain is built from TRBV7-8 and TRBJ1-6; 8 nucleotides agree with TRBD1. V shed 5 bases, J shed 7 bases, and the junction held 7 bases outside the gene matches. Germline V gives CDR1 SGHVS, CDR2 FQNEAQ. CDR3 length equals 15 residues. CDR3 sequence (DNA): TGTGCCAGCAGCCGTACCGGGACAGGCAATTCACCCCTCCACTTT. This sequence encodes CASSRTGTGNSPLHF.

The chain recombines TRBV6-5 with TRBJ2-7, with 8 bases aligning to TRBD1. This CDR3 has 14 amino acids. The ends lost 3 bases at V and 2 bases at J; junction bases unmatched: 3. From germline, CDR1 is MNHEY and CDR2 SVGAGI. The CDR3 sequence: CASSYLQGAYEQYF. The CDR3 coding sequence is TGTGCCAGCAGTTATTTACAGGGGGCCTACGAGCAGTACTTC.

V usage is TRBV5-1 and J usage is TRBJ2-2; 9 bases agree with TRBD2. CDR3 length equals 15 residues. Germline V gene lookup returns CDR1 SGHRS and CDR2 YFSETQ. V was clipped by 4 bases and J by 3 bases; unmatched bases: 4. CDR3 sequence: CASSRRLADTGELFF. CDR3 in DNA: TGCGCCAGCAGCCGACGACTAGCGGACACCGGGGAGCTGTTTTTT.

The chain joins TRBV10-3 to TRBJ2-7, with a possible D match to TRBD1 (6 bases). The length of the CDR3 is 14 residues. The germline V gene encodes CDR1 ENHRY and CDR2 SYGVKD. Deletions cut 6 bases from V and 2 bases from J, with 14 bases between. The CDR3 region is CAIRTGLGTYEQYF. The DNA for the CDR3 is TGTGCCATCAGGACAGGCCTTGGGACCTACGAGCAGTACTTC.

J is TRBJ2-6 and V is TRBV30; D may match TRBD1 or TRBD2 (6 bases each). V was pared by 2 bases and J by 4 bases, with 15 bases between. There are 16 residues in the CDR3. CDR1 GTSNPN and CDR2 SVGIG come from the germline V gene (reference sequence). In nucleotides, the CDR3 is TGTGCCTGGAGTCCTCAGGGGCGGGGAGGGGCCAACGTCCTGACTTTC. Translation gives CAWSPQGRGGANVLTF.

This chain connects TRBV19 to TRBJ2-7; no clear D. Germline V gene sequence: CDR1 LNHDA, CDR2 SQIVND (reference sequence). There are 13 residues in the CDR3. Trimming pared 11 bases from V and 0 bases from J, leaving 14 bases between. As DNA, the CDR3 is TGTGCCTGCTCTCCGGGTTCCTCCTACGAGCAGTACTTC. It is translated as CACSPGSSYEQYF.

The chain recombines TRBV29-1 with TRBJ2-1; weak D call: TRBD1 (5 bases). The germline gives CDR1 SQVTM, CDR2 ANQGSEA. V was trimmed by 3 bases and J by 6 bases, leaving 21 bases between them. CDR3 length: 16 residues. CDR3 DNA: TGCAGCGTTGATGAGGTAGGGGCGATCGGGTCCAATGAGCAGTTCTTC. Protein product: CSVDEVGAIGSNEQFF.

The V and J genes are TRBV7-8 and TRBJ2-1, with no clear D. CDR1 is SGHVS and CDR2 is FQNEAQ in the germline V gene. With 5 bases removed from V and 4 bases from J, the gap between germline ends came to 12 bases. The length of the CDR3 is 14 residues. CDR3 sequence (DNA): TGTGCCAGCAGCAAACTAAGCAGGTACAATGAGCAGTTCTTC. Residues: CASSKLSRYNEQFF.